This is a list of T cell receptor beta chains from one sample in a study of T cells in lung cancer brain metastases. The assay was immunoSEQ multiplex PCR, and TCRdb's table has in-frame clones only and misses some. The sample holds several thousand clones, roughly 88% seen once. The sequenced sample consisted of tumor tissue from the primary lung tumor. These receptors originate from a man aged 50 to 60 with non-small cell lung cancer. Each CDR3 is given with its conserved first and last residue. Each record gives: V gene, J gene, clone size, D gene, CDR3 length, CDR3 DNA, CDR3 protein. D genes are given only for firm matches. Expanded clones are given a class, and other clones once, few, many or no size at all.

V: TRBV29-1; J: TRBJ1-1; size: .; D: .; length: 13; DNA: TGCAGCGTTGCTGCCGGAGGGAGCACTGAAGCTTTCTTT; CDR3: CSVAAGGSTEAFF
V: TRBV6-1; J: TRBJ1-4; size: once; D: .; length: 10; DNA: TGTGCCAGCAGAAAAGAAAAACTGTTTTTT; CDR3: CASRKEKLFF
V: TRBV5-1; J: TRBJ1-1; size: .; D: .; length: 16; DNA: TGCGCCAGCAGCTTAGGGGAGGCCGGGGGGTTAACTGAAGCTTTCTTT; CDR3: CASSLGEAGGLTEAFF
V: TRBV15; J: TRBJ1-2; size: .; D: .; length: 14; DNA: TGTGCCACCAGCTCAGGGGTTGCTAACTATGGCTACACCTTC; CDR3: CATSSGVANYGYTF
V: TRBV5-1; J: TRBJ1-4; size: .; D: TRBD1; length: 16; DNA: TGCGCCAGCAGCTTGGGCCTCGGACAGGGAGGTGAAAAACTGTTTTTT; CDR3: CASSLGLGQGGEKLFF
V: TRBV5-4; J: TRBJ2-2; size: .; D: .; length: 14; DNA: TGTGCCAGCAGCTTGGAGCAGGGGCCCGGGGAGCTGTTTTTT; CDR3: CASSLEQGPGELFF
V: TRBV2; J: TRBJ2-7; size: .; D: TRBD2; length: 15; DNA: TGTGCCAGCAGTGGGCCGGGGCGGGGGAACCACGAGCAGTACTTC; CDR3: CASSGPGRGNHEQYF
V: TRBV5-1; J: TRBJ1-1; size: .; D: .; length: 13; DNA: TGCGCCAGTAGCCTGGATGGGGGTCCTGAAGCTTTCTTT; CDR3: CASSLDGGPEAFF
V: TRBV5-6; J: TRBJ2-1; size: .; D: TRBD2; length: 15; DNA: TGTGCCAGCAGCTTGGTAGCGGGAGATGGGAATGAGCAGTTCTTC; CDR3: CASSLVAGDGNEQFF
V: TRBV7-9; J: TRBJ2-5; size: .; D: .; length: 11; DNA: TGTGCCAGCAGCTTCTATGAGACCCAGTACTTC; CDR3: CASSFYETQYF
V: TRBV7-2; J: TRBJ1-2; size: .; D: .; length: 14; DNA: TGTGCCAGCAGCTTAGTCGTGACTGATTATGGCTACACCTTC; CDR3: CASSLVVTDYGYTF
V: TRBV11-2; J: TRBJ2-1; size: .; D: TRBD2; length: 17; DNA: TGTGCCAGCAGCTTAGGGCTGGGGCGGGGGGTCTACAATGAGCAGTTCTTC; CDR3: CASSLGLGRGVYNEQFF
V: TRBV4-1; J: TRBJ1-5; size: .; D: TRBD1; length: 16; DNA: TGCGCCAGCAGCCAGAGTTTTGGACAGGGGAATCAGCCCCAGCATTTT; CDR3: CASSQSFGQGNQPQHF
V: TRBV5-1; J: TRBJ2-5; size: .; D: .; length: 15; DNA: TGCGCCAGCAGCTTGGCAGCCGCACTTCGGGAGACCCAGTACTTC; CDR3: CASSLAAALRETQYF
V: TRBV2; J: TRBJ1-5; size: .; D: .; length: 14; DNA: TGTGCCAGCAACCCGAGACAGGGCAATCAGCCCCAGCATTTT; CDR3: CASNPRQGNQPQHF
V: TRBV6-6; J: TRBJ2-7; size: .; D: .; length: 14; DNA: TGTGCCAGCAGTTACTCCCCTCTGGGAAGCGAGCAGTACTTC; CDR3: CASSYSPLGSEQYF
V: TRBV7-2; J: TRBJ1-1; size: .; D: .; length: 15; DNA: TGTGCCAGCAGCCCCCGAGGGGGGAGGTTCGCTGAAGCTTTCTTT; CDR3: CASSPRGGRFAEAFF
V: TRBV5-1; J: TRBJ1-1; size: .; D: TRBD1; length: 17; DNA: TGCGCCAGCAGCTATCCAGGGGGTGACGGGCCGAACACTGAAGCTTTCTTT; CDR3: CASSYPGGDGPNTEAFF
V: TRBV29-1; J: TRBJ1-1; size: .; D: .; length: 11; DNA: TGCAGCGTTCAATATAACACTGAAGCTTTCTTT; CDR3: CSVQYNTEAFF
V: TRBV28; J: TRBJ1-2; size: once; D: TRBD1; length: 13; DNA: TGTGCCAGCGCGACCGACGACAGGGCTGGCTACACCTTC; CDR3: CASATDDRAGYTF
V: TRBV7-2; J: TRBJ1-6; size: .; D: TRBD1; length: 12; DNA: TGTGCCAGCCACAGGGGCGGATCACCCCTCCACTTT; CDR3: CASHRGGSPLHF